Below, 2 T cell receptor beta chains from the same sample are listed, as sequenced in a study of T-cell reconstitution after alpha-beta-depleted transplantation in children. Construction of the TCRbeta library involved unique molecular identifiers. A single record per CDR3 protein comes from TCRdb applying MiXCR to the PCR reads. The repertoire consists of 200,000 or so distinct CDR3 sequences, with approximately 6% occurring once and the leading ten covering under 6%. This material consisted of PBMCs, taken before TCRalphabeta/CD19-depleted stem cell transplant. All receptors derive from a girl in the first two years of life with combined immunodeficiency, due to receive a stem cell transplant.

This clonotype has a count of ten or more. Relative to the germline gene, one junction end is altered; a read error may explain this. The chain recombines TRBV13 with TRBJ2-7; D is possibly TRBD1 (5 bases). This CDR3 spans 15 amino acids. Germline V gene lookup returns CDR1 PRHDT and CDR2 FYEKMQ (reference sequence). The CDR3 DNA is TGTGCCAGCAGCAAAGAAGACAGCCCCGTGTACGGGCAGTACTTC. This sequence encodes CASSKEDSPVYGQYF. Variable domain in full (rest from reference TRBV13 and TRBJ2-7): AAGVIQSPRHLIKEKRETATLKCYPIPRHDTVYWYQQGPGQDPQFLISFYEKMQSDKGSIPDRFSAQQFSDYHSELNMSSLELGDSALYFCASSKEDSPVYGQYFGPGTRLTVT.

This clonotype was picked up many times. The V and J genes are TRBV4-2 and TRBJ1-2, with 8 bases lining up with TRBD1. CDR1 and CDR2 (germline): LGHNA, YNFKEQ. J was trimmed by 5 bases and V by 0 bases; bases with no gene match: 11. CDR3 length: 17 residues. The CDR3 region has the DNA TGTGCCAGCAGCCAAGAAACGGGGACAGGCTTTAAGTATGGCTACACCTTC. It codes for CASSQETGTGFKYGYTF.